Listed below are T cell receptor beta chains from one sample, sequenced in a study of blood T cell repertoires in COVID-19. TCRdb's copy holds only in-frame clones and misses some; the assay was immunoSEQ multiplex PCR. The profile shows fewer than 200,000 clones, under 85% of them singletons. The specimen sequenced was PBMCs or T cells enriched from blood (not recorded which). The receptors originated from a man aged 45-65 years who had recovered from COVID-19. CDR3s include the opening cysteine and the closing phenylalanine or tryptophan. Each record gives: V gene, J gene, clone size, D gene, CDR3 DNA, CDR3 protein. The D gene is left open where the match is weak. The size field is filled for only some rows; it gives once, few, many or a size class.

TRBV29-1,TRBJ2-7,NA,NA,TGCAGCGTTGCAGTCAGGGCCTACGAGCAGTACTTC,CSVAVRAYEQYF
TRBV28,TRBJ1-5,NA,TRBD1,TGTGCCAGCAGTCTAGGGGGCGGCTATCAGCCCCAGCATTTT,CASSLGGGYQPQHF
TRBV19,TRBJ1-2,NA,NA,TGTGCCAGCCACCGGTTGGACTATGGCTACACCTTC,CASHRLDYGYTF
TRBV3-1/TRBV3-2,TRBJ1-1,NA,TRBD1,TGTGCCAGCAGCCGACAGGGGGTAGGCACTGAAGCTTTCTTT,CASSRQGVGTEAFF
TRBV5-8,TRBJ1-2,few,TRBD1,TGTGCCAGCAGCTTTAAGGGACAGGGATATGGCTACACCTTC,CASSFKGQGYGYTF
TRBV19,TRBJ1-2,few,NA,TGTGCCAGTAAGTTGGCTACAGGGTCTCCTAACTATGGCTACACCTTC,CASKLATGSPNYGYTF
TRBV3-1/TRBV3-2,TRBJ1-6,NA,NA,TGTGCCAGCAGCCCATCCAGCGCAAATTCACCCCTCCACTTT,CASSPSSANSPLHF
TRBV3-1/TRBV3-2,TRBJ2-3,NA,TRBD2,TGTGCCAGCAGCGCCAGCGGGGGGCGCACAGATACGCAGTATTTT,CASSASGGRTDTQYF
TRBV2,TRBJ1-4,NA,NA,TGTGCCAGCAGCCATACAACGCCATTCGGGGGAGATAGTGAAAAACTGTTTTTT,CASSHTTPFGGDSEKLFF
TRBV6-5,TRBJ1-2,NA,TRBD1,TGTGCCAGCAGAATCCGGCAGGGGGCGGGCTATGGCTACACCTTC,CASRIRQGAGYGYTF
TRBV2,TRBJ2-2,NA,NA,TGTGCCACCGCCCCTCGGGTCGCCGGGGAGCTGTTTTTT,CATAPRVAGELFF
TRBV3-1/TRBV3-2,TRBJ2-1,NA,NA,TGTGCCAGCAGCCCCCATCGCGGAACCTCCTACAATGAGCAGTTCTTC,CASSPHRGTSYNEQFF
TRBV5-6,TRBJ2-3,NA,NA,TGTGCCAGCAGCTTCGGGGAGTCTTATACGCAGTATTTT,CASSFGESYTQYF
TRBV7-9,TRBJ2-2,NA,TRBD1,TGTGCCAGCAGCTCCCTTAGAGGGGGCCCTAACACCGGGGAGCTGTTTTTT,CASSSLRGGPNTGELFF
TRBV18,TRBJ1-5,NA,NA,TGTGCCAGCTCACCAGGGAGTAGGCAGCCCCAGCATTTT,CASSPGSRQPQHF
TRBV20-1,TRBJ1-1,NA,NA,TGCAGTGCCACTCTGGACACTGAAGCTTTCTTT,CSATLDTEAFF
TRBV7-2,TRBJ2-3,NA,TRBD2,TGTGCCACCTCAGAGGGAGGGTTTAGACTTACAGATACGCAGTATTTT,CATSEGGFRLTDTQYF
TRBV18,TRBJ2-1,NA,NA,TGTGCCAGCTCACCAGGAGGGGGGGGCTACAATGAGCAGTTCTTC,CASSPGGGGYNEQFF
TRBV18,TRBJ1-1,NA,NA,TGTGCCAGCTCAGAATACAGGGATTTCACTGAAGCTTTCTTT,CASSEYRDFTEAFF
TRBV5-1,TRBJ2-7,once,TRBD2,TGCGCCAGCAGCTTGGACGCGGGGGGCCGGTATTCCGAGCAGTACTTC,CASSLDAGGRYSEQYF
TRBV6-2/TRBV6-3,TRBJ2-5,many,NA,TGTGCCAGCAGTTACCCCTCCTCAGGCGGGGCCAAAGAGACCCAGTACTTC,CASSYPSSGGAKETQYF
TRBV6-5,TRBJ1-2,NA,TRBD1,TGTGCCAGCAGTTACTCGACAGGGGGTAGCTATGGCTACACCTTC,CASSYSTGGSYGYTF
TRBV5-1,TRBJ2-5,NA,TRBD2,TGCGCCAGCAGGACCGGGACTAGCCAAGAGACCCAGTACTTC,CASRTGTSQETQYF
TRBV14,TRBJ2-7,NA,NA,TGTGCCAGCAGCCAAGCCTATCTAGGGCAGTACTTC,CASSQAYLGQYF
TRBV6-6,TRBJ2-1,NA,TRBD1,TGTGCCAGCAGTTACTCGAGGGGGCTTGAGCAGTTCTTC,CASSYSRGLEQFF
TRBV14,TRBJ1-1,NA,TRBD1,TGTGCCAGCAGCCAGACAGGGGTGCGCGCTTTCTTT,CASSQTGVRAFF